The TCR beta chain described here comes from a study of blood T cell repertoires in COVID-19 (dated by TCRdb to 2020 to 2021). For the study in its entirety: Collaborator samples came from the United States, Italy and Spain and covered acute and convalescent phases of COVID-19. The material from the prospective study consisted of cDNA or gDNA derived from T cells, B-cell-depleted T cells, or PBMCs. Subjects who had been exposed to COVID-19, were actively infected with it, or had recovered from it provided the deeply sampled blood TCRbeta repertoires that made up the dataset. The repertoires were released in a freely available public database meant as a resource for research on the immune response to SARS-CoV-2. Samples came from the ongoing ImmuneRACE study (first 160 participants) plus 1,254 subjects from 6 global collaborators. The sample metadata nearly always contained a de-identified subject ID, COVID-19 status, age in years and sex. HLA class I and class II types, where available, came from metadata supplied by the sample provider rather than from assay-based typing. On the study overall, not on this receptor specifically: How much clinical and demographic metadata was included differed by source and by participant, and the metadata was provided uncurated.

CDR1 and CDR2, looked up from the germline V gene (reference sequence), are MNHEY and SMNVEV. V loses 6 bases at its end and J loses 8 bases; junction bases beyond the gene matches: 13. CDR3 length: 16 amino acids, cysteine to phenylalanine. Left in the record is the CDR3 DNA by itself, 48 bases read in frame from the first base. A word on this clone: Its recognized antigen is unknown. No quality values exist for individual bases; no much larger clone is one base distant.

Whole blood was collected in K2EDTA tubes by collaborating institutions according to the institutions' own protocols. For TCRbeta analysis, collaborator samples were shipped as frozen whole blood, as isolated PBMCs, or as DNA extracted from either sample type. TCRbeta CDR3 regions were amplified from genomic DNA using the immunoSEQ Assay, a bias-controlled multiplex PCR. Concerning the study's data processing: Nucleated cell counts per sample were estimated from amplification of reference gene primers within the assay. To quantify the absolute abundance of each unique TCRbeta CDR3 rearrangement, sequence reads were collapsed and filtered. For each sample, productive Simpson clonality was calculated as the square root of Simpson's diversity index across productive rearrangements. This is the immuneACCESS table as TCRdb keeps it, with only in-frame sequences that have V and J called. A part of the clones is gone; compared with another copy, unresolved V genes explain less than half, and the rest is unexplained. The V and J calls and clone size are taken from that table; D and trimming were inferred from the DNA. The sample data list some 700,000 clones, and over 80% of these were observed just once. The leading ten clones occupy more than 0.25% of the sample.

Input material: peripheral blood. This clonotype originated in a woman under 30 with acute or convalescent COVID-19. The receptor chain draws on TRBV27 and TRBJ1-6; 7 central nucleotides agree with TRBD1. The CDR3 loop reads CASSRRTGPRDSPLHF. Read as DNA, the sequence is TGTGCCAGCAGCCGCCGGACAGGCCCCCGAGATTCACCCCTCCACTTT.